Shown below are 31 T cell receptor beta chains from a single sample sequenced in a study of regulatory T cells in long-lasting Graves disease. Arm-PCR of CDR3 regions and iRepertoire HTBI primers were used to build TCR beta libraries. TCRdb passed the multiplex PCR reads through MiXCR, listing each CDR3 protein once. The sample yields hundreds of thousands of distinct CDR3 sequences, around 15% seen once. Time point defined: newly diagnosed GD, antithyroid drugs for less than 3 months. The TCR library was made from RNA extracted from PBMCs. These data are also associated with another study on T cells in Graves' hyperthyroidism and ophthalmopathy.

Material: peripheral blood mononuclear cells (PBMCs), obtained at new diagnosis, from a patient treated with antithyroid drugs. The source of these receptors is a woman in her twenties or thirties with Graves disease.

For this clonotype: A clone one base away is much larger, so this may be a read error. The chain recombines TRBV28 with TRBJ1-4; D is unclear. CDR3 size: 16 residues. V lost 2 bases, J lost 6 bases, and 16 bases lay in between. Germline CDR1 reads MDHEN; CDR2 reads SYDVKM. This CDR3 reads CASSLPPAAEDEKLFF. The CDR3 DNA is TGTGCCAGCAGTTTACCGCCTGCGGCAGAAGATGAAAAACTGTTTTTT. Based on the CDR3 plus reference TRBV28 and TRBJ1-4, the full variable domain is DVKVTQSSRYLVKRTGEKVFLECVQDMDHENMFWYRQDPGLGLRLIYFSYDVKMKEKGDIPEGYSVSREKKERFSLILESASTNQTSMYLCASSLPPAAEDEKLFFGSGTQLSVL.

As for this clonotype: A much larger clone sits a single nucleotide away, making a read error possible. This rearrangement joins TRBV11-2 to TRBJ2-1, with D tentatively TRBD2 (6 bases). With 8 bases removed from V and 0 bases from J, the gap between germline ends came to 11 bases. Per germline, CDR1 SGHAT and CDR2 FQNNGV. There are 14 residues in the CDR3. CDR3 in amino acids: CASAGGISYNEQFF. CDR3 bases: TGTGCCAGCGCTGGAGGGATCTCCTACAATGAGCAGTTCTTC.

This clonotype was counted ten times or more. The chain combines TRBV6-1 with TRBJ1-2, with D perhaps matching TRBD1 (6 bases). There are 16 residues in the CDR3. CDR1 is MNHNS, CDR2 SASEGT, per germline. The V and J ends lost 0 bases and 7 bases respectively, with 18 bases between them. CDR3 sequence: CASSEAVRQGMGGYTF. The CDR3, as DNA: TGTGCCAGCAGTGAAGCGGTGCGCCAGGGGATGGGTGGCTACACCTTC.

Remarks on this clonotype: With a much larger clone just one base away, this may be a read error. The chain links TRBV3-1 to TRBJ2-3; D tentatively reads TRBD1 or TRBD2 (5 bases each). The CDR3 sequence is 16 residues long. Between the trimmed V and J ends, which lost 4 bases and 8 bases, there was a span of 22 bases. Per the germline V gene, CDR1 is LGHDT and CDR2 is YNNKEL (reference sequence). In DNA form, the CDR3 reads TGTGCCAGCAGCCCCACAAGGGACCCAAGGGCAGGTACGCAGTATTTT. Its protein is CASSPTRDPRAGTQYF.

This clonotype was observed at least ten times. The V gene is TRBV2, the J gene TRBJ2-3, with a tentative D call TRBD2 (6 bases). Germline assignment: CDR1 SNHLY and CDR2 FYNNEI. The CDR3 is made up of 15 amino acids. V lost 6 bases, J lost 5 bases, and 18 bases lay in between. The CDR3 coding sequence is TGTGCCAGCAGGGATACCGGGACTTGGAGAGATACGCAGTATTTT. It codes for CASRDTGTWRDTQYF.

This clonotype was seen repeatedly, ten times or more. This chain links TRBV28 with TRBJ1-1; 8 nucleotides agree with TRBD1. Germline CDR1 is MDHEN and CDR2 is SYDVKM. The CDR3 sequence is 16 residues long. V shed 1 base, J shed 4 bases, and the junction held 8 bases outside the gene matches. CDR3 sequence reads: CASSLSVGQGGTEAFF. The CDR3 DNA follows: TGTGCCAGCAGTTTATCCGTCGGACAGGGAGGCACTGAAGCTTTCTTT.

In its sample, this clonotype was seen a few times. The chain links TRBV20-1 to TRBJ2-2; TRBD1 might be the D (5 bases). This CDR3 contains 15 residues. Germline CDR1 reads DFQATT; CDR2 reads SNEGSKA (reference sequence). Trimming removed 1 base from V and 4 bases from J, with 13 bases in between. The CDR3 sequence is CSARAWTSPTGELFF. DNA for the CDR3: TGCAGTGCTAGAGCGTGGACATCACCCACCGGGGAGCTGTTTTTT.

Of note for this clonotype: With a much larger clone just one base away, this may be a read error. The CDR3 region is CASSARLAATDTLYF. The CDR3 nucleotides are TGTGCCAGCAGTGCTCGACTAGCGGCAACAGATACGCTGTATTTT. This chain connects TRBV28 to TRBJ2-3; TRBD2 matches 9 bases. Germline V lookup: CDR1 MDHEN, CDR2 SYDVKM. The CDR3 is 15 amino acids.

This clonotype was seen many times. The rearrangement links TRBV27 to TRBJ1-2; D possibly corresponds to TRBD1 (5 bases). There are 13 residues in the CDR3. V shed 5 bases and J shed 4 bases, with 11 bases lying between them. Looked up from germline, CDR1 is MNHEY and CDR2 is SMNVEV (reference sequence). The CDR3: CASSPGRGYGYTF. CDR3 nucleotides: TGTGCCAGCAGTCCCGGGAGGGGCTATGGCTACACCTTC.

Turning to this clonotype: A far larger clone is one nucleotide away, so this likely arose from a read error. The chain has TRBV5-6 and TRBJ1-5; D is undetermined. With 0 bases removed from V and 6 bases from J, the gap between germline ends came to 10 bases. The CDR3 runs 14 residues. CDR1 is SGHDT and CDR2 is YYEEEE in the germline V gene. In DNA, the CDR3 is TGTGCCAGCAGCTTGGGCAGTTTTGGTCAGCCCCAGCATTTT. Its translation is CASSLGSFGQPQHF.

Many counts were recorded for this clonotype. The gene calls are TRBV7-3 and TRBJ2-7; 9 bases are a match to TRBD1. There are 13 residues in the CDR3. V gave up 7 bases and J gave up 7 bases; unmatched junction bases: 8. Germline V gene sequence: CDR1 SGHTA, CDR2 FQGTGA. The DNA for the CDR3 is TGTGCCAGCAAACACCCCGGGACAGGGGAGCAGTACTTC. Amino acid sequence: CASKHPGTGEQYF.

This chain joins TRBV5-1 and TRBJ1-1; TRBD1 matches at 7 bases. CDR3 size: 14 residues. V lost 7 bases and J lost 4; bases outside the gene matches: 10. Germline loops: CDR1 SGHRS, CDR2 YFSETQ. The CDR3 region is CASGLWTGLTEAFF. CDR3 coding DNA: TGCGCCAGCGGTCTCTGGACAGGACTCACTGAAGCTTTCTTT.

The CDR3: CASSPLAGGGSPQPQHF. CDR3 DNA: TGTGCCAGCAGCCCCCTAGCGGGAGGGGGGTCACCTCAGCCCCAGCATTTT. J is TRBJ1-5 and V is TRBV7-8, with D perhaps TRBD1 (6 bases). The germline CDR1 and CDR2 sequences are SGHVS and FQNEAQ. The CDR3 has 17 residues. The ends were cut back, 5 bases at V and 6 bases at J, with 23 bases in the middle. Drawing the rest from reference TRBV7-8 and TRBJ1-5, the complete variable domain is GAGVSQSPRYKVAKRGQDVALRCDPISGHVSLFWYQQALGQGPEFLTYFQNEAQLDKSGLPSDRFFAERPEGSVSTLKIQRTQQEDSAVYLCASSPLAGGGSPQPQHFGDGTRLSIL.

This clonotype has only a few counts. One junction end disagrees with the germline gene, perhaps due to a read error. This rearrangement joins TRBV7-7 to TRBJ2-5; 8 bases align to TRBD1. The CDR3 sequence is 14 residues long. Germline V gives CDR1 SSHAT, CDR2 FNYEAQ (reference sequence). Here the CDR3 reads CASSRTGIEETQYF. Here the CDR3 DNA reads TGTGCTAGCAGCCGGACAGGGATAGAAGAGACCCAGTACTTC.

This clonotype was observed many times. The J gene is TRBJ2-7, the V gene TRBV20-1; 7 positions agree with TRBD1. The ends lost 0 bases at V and 5 bases at J; junction bases unmatched: 10. In germline, CDR1 is DFQATT, CDR2 SNEGSKA (reference sequence). This CDR3 comprises 15 residues. The DNA for the CDR3 is TGCAGTGCTAGAGATATGAGACAGGGAGACCACGAGCAGTACTTC. Encoded protein: CSARDMRQGDHEQYF.

This clonotype was recorded at least ten times. V usage is TRBV12-3 or TRBV12-4 and J usage is TRBJ2-6; perhaps TRBD2 as D (5 bases). V lost 3 bases and J lost 1, with 7 bases in between. The CDR3 totals 15 residues. This CDR3 reads CASSFEGSGANVLTF. DNA of the CDR3: TGTGCCAGCAGTTTTGAGGGTTCTGGGGCCAACGTCCTGACTTTC.

This clonotype has only a few counts. A much larger clone lies a single base off, so this may be a read error. CDR3 loop: CASSPRDKQYTEAFF. CDR3 DNA: TGTGCCAGCAGCCCCCGGGACAAACAATACACTGAAGCTTTCTTT. The V call is TRBV28, the J call TRBJ1-1, with D perhaps TRBD1 (6 bases). The germline V and J ends were trimmed by 6 bases and 3 bases, with 17 bases remaining between them. The length of the CDR3 is 15 residues. Germline-derived CDR1 and CDR2 are MDHEN and SYDVKM.

V is TRBV5-1 and J is TRBJ2-1; 7 bases are a match to TRBD2. Germline V gene sequence: CDR1 SGHRS, CDR2 YFSETQ. The V gene end was trimmed by 6 bases and the J gene end by 8 bases; junction bases not matched to a gene: 17. This CDR3 contains 16 residues. CDR3 nucleotide sequence: TGCGCCAGCACGCTAGTGGGAGGGAGGGCCATGGATGAGCAGTTCTTC. This codes for CASTLVGGRAMDEQFF. Combining the CDR3 with reference TRBV5-1 and TRBJ2-1 gives the whole variable domain KAGVTQTPRYLIKTRGQQVTLSCSPISGHRSVSWYQQTPGQGLQFLFEYFSETQRNKGNFPGRFSGRQFSNSRSEMNVSTLELGDSALYLCASTLVGGRAMDEQFFGPGTRLTVL.

This clonotype was counted many times. V and J are TRBV2 and TRBJ2-2; tentatively, D is TRBD2 (6 bases). Per germline, CDR1 SNHLY and CDR2 FYNNEI. The CDR3 has 17 amino acids. V was trimmed by 6 bases and J by 0 bases, leaving 17 bases between them. CDR3 nucleotides: TGTGCCAGCAGCAGAGGAGGGTACACGGCGAACACCGGGGAGCTGTTTTTT. Its translation is CASSRGGYTANTGELFF.

This clonotype was observed many times. J is TRBJ2-1 and V is TRBV27, with 10 bases that match TRBD2. Per germline, CDR1 MNHEY and CDR2 SMNVEV (reference sequence). The CDR3 extends over 12 amino acids. CDR3 in DNA: TGTTCAAGCGGGAGGGTCTACAATGAGCAGTTCTTC. It translates to CSSGRVYNEQFF.

At least ten counts were recorded for this clonotype. The chain couples TRBV5-6 to TRBJ2-7; 8 bases line up with TRBD1. J was trimmed by 2 bases and V by 4 bases; bases with no gene match: 5. The CDR3 totals 14 residues. Germline V gives CDR1 SGHDT, CDR2 YYEEEE. As DNA, the CDR3 is TGTGCCAGCAGCCAGTCGGGACAGGCCTACGAGCAGTACTTC. Its protein is CASSQSGQAYEQYF. The variable domain in full, with the rest retrieved from reference TRBV5-6 and TRBJ2-7, is DAGVTQSPTHLIKTRGQQVTLRCSPKSGHDTVSWYQQALGQGPQFIFQYYEEEERQRGNFPDRFSGHQFPNYSSELNVNALLLGDSALYLCASSQSGQAYEQYFGPGTRLTVT.

The V call is TRBV6-2 or TRBV6-3, the J call TRBJ2-7; 7 bases map to TRBD1. The length of the CDR3 is 16 residues. Trimming cost V 0 bases and J 5 bases; bases outside gene matches: 10. CDR1 MNHEY and CDR2 SVGEGT come from the germline V gene. The CDR3 region is CASSYSRTGDKDEQYF. For the CDR3, the DNA is TGTGCCAGCAGTTACTCAAGAACAGGGGATAAGGACGAGCAGTACTTC.

The V gene is TRBV5-5, the J gene TRBJ2-3, with a possible D match to TRBD2 (6 bases). This CDR3 spans 16 amino acids. V lost 2 bases, J lost 0 bases, and 13 bases lay in between. Germline V gene data show CDR1 as SGHKS and CDR2 as YYEKEE (reference sequence). The DNA of the CDR3 is TGTGCCAGCAGCTTCCCCGGGAGTTCTAGCACAGATACGCAGTATTTT. Amino acid sequence: CASSFPGSSSTDTQYF.

This clonotype was counted many times. V and J are TRBV6-5 and TRBJ1-1; D gene unclear. This CDR3 spans 16 amino acids. V was cut by 2 bases and J by 0 bases, with 13 bases left in between. CDR1 MNHEY and CDR2 SVGAGI come from the germline V gene. This chain's CDR3 is CASSYGSTFMNTEAFF. CDR3 sequence (DNA): TGTGCCAGCAGTTACGGCAGTACATTCATGAACACTGAAGCTTTCTTT.

This clonotype has at least ten counts. The chain uses TRBV20-1 and TRBJ2-2; 10 nucleotides agree with TRBD1. J was trimmed by 4 bases and V by 6 bases; bases with no gene match: 8. The CDR3 length is 15 residues. Germline assignment: CDR1 DFQATT and CDR2 SNEGSKA (reference sequence). CDR3 nucleotides: TGCAGTGCCCAGACAGGGGGCTTCGGCACCGGGGAGCTGTTTTTT. The encoded protein is CSAQTGGFGTGELFF.

V usage is TRBV5-8 and J usage is TRBJ2-7; 8 nucleotides agree with TRBD2. The CDR3 extends over 16 amino acids. Germline CDR1 reads SGHTS; CDR2 reads YDEGEE. V was clipped by 4 bases and J by 4 bases; unmatched bases: 13. The CDR3 sequence is CASSPGGGGSLYEQYF. The CDR3 DNA sequence: TGTGCCAGCAGCCCCGGGGGGGGGGGAAGCCTTTACGAGCAGTACTTC.

Comments on this clonotype: A much larger clone lies a single base off, so this may be a read error. This rearrangement joins TRBV28 to TRBJ2-5, with D unclear. This CDR3 has 14 amino acids. The germline V gene encodes CDR1 MDHEN and CDR2 SYDVKM. The CDR3 DNA reads TGTGCCAGCAGTTTAAGGCCTTTCCAAGGGACCCAGTACTTC. The encoded protein is CASSLRPFQGTQYF.

This clonotype was seen ten or more times. This chain uses TRBV27 with TRBJ1-4, with D uncertain. The germline V gene encodes CDR1 MNHEY and CDR2 SMNVEV (reference sequence). V was trimmed by 5 bases and J by 3 bases, leaving 10 bases between them. The CDR3 totals 14 residues. The DNA for the CDR3 is TGTGCCAGCAGTCCCAGCGGGGCTAATGAAAAACTGTTTTTT. Encoded protein: CASSPSGANEKLFF.

This chain joins TRBV28 and TRBJ1-2; no clear D gene. V gave up 7 bases and J gave up 0 bases, with 9 bases separating them. The CDR3 has 13 residues. Looked up from germline, CDR1 is MDHEN and CDR2 is SYDVKM. The CDR3 reads CASTQTPNYGYTF. Written as DNA, the CDR3 is TGTGCCAGCACCCAGACTCCTAACTATGGCTACACCTTC.

With regard to this clonotype: A much larger clone sits a single nucleotide away, making a read error possible. The CDR3 reads CTSTRGRGTAGNTIYF. CDR3 bases: TGTACCAGCACCCGAGGACGGGGCACAGCCGGAAACACCATATATTTT. The V and J genes are TRBV10-2 and TRBJ1-3, with a possible D match to TRBD1 (5 bases). CDR1 is WSHSY, CDR2 SAAADI, per germline. The CDR3 runs to 16 residues.

In its sample, this clonotype was seen many times. The V and J genes are TRBV12-3 or TRBV12-4 and TRBJ2-7, with D possibly being TRBD1 (5 bases). V lost 5 bases to trimming and J lost 5 bases, with 13 bases between them. This CDR3 spans 13 amino acids. CDR3 bases: TGTGCCAGCAGTCCCCGGGCCAGGGACGAGCAGTACTTC. As protein: CASSPRARDEQYF.